These 5 T cell receptor beta chains were all obtained from the same sample, sequenced in a study of blood T cells in healthy people across ages. Using a J-beta primer mix together with a sample-barcoded 5' primer, a second PCR was run for roughly 7 to 12 cycles. MiXCR was run by TCRdb on the 5' RACE reads, yielding one entry per CDR3 protein. Altogether 650,000 to 1,000,000 distinct CDR3 sequences are present, about 34% being singletons, with the ten largest covering approximately 13%. The specimen sequenced was blood. These receptors all stem from a man younger than 35 in good health.

This clonotype turned up a few times. The gene calls are TRBV4-3 and TRBJ2-5; no definite D call. CDR1 is LGHNA and CDR2 is YSLEER in the germline V gene. The CDR3 runs 15 residues. V dropped 0 bases and J dropped 2 bases, with 10 bases sitting between them. CDR3 nucleotides: TGCGCCAGCAGCCAAGATTGGGCCGATCAAGAGACCCAGTACTTC. Encoded protein: CASSQDWADQETQYF.

The chain uses TRBV12-5 and TRBJ2-1; D uncertain. The germline V gene encodes CDR1 LGHNT and CDR2 FRNRAP. V was trimmed by 0 bases and J by 0 bases, leaving 9 bases between them. The CDR3 runs to 16 residues. Here the CDR3 DNA reads TGTGCTAGTGGTTTGGTACCTGCCAGCTCCTACAATGAGCAGTTCTTC. Amino acid sequence: CASGLVPASSYNEQFF. The whole variable domain, filled in from reference TRBV12-5 and TRBJ2-1, reads DARVTQTPRHKVTEMGQEVTMRCQPILGHNTVFWYRQTMMQGLELLAYFRNRAPLDDSGMPKDRFSAEMPDATLATLKIQPSEPRDSAVYFCASGLVPASSYNEQFFGPGTRLTVL.

V gene TRBV29-1 combines with J gene TRBJ2-5; D is possibly TRBD2 (6 bases). This CDR3 region has 17 residues. Germline V gene sequence: CDR1 SQVTM, CDR2 ANQGSEA. The V end lost 4 bases, the J end lost 11 bases, and 32 bases lay between the germline ends. The CDR3 sequence is CSVGGPQSRRVLNEQYF. CDR3 sequence (DNA): TGCAGCGTTGGAGGACCCCAGTCCCGGAGGGTGTTGAATGAGCAGTACTTC.

V is TRBV2 and J is TRBJ1-5, with a tentative D call TRBD1 (6 bases). The germline CDR1 and CDR2 sequences are SNHLY and FYNNEI. The V end lost 6 bases, the J end lost 3 bases, and 15 bases lay between the germline ends. CDR3 length: 15 residues. CDR3 bases: TGTGCCAGCAGGAAGGAAGGGGGGTCCAATCAGCCCCAGCATTTT. As protein: CASRKEGGSNQPQHF.

The V call is TRBV27, the J call TRBJ1-4, with D possibly being TRBD1 (5 bases). There are 15 residues in the CDR3. The germline CDR1 and CDR2 sequences are MNHEY and SMNVEV (reference sequence). V gave up 1 base and J gave up 11 bases, with 17 bases separating them. The CDR3 here is CASSLYPVQEGKLFF. The CDR3 DNA sequence: TGTGCCAGCAGTTTATATCCGGTGCAGGAGGGGAAACTGTTTTTT.